This is a list of T cell receptor beta chains from one sample in a study of OX40 agonist ivuxolimab in advanced cancers. Libraries were prepared by immunoSEQ multiplex PCR; TCRdb keeps only in-frame clonotypes and omits some of them. The sample has approximately 100,000 clones; roughly 88% are singletons. The sequencing used CD4+ or CD8+ T cells sorted from blood, collected in a trial of the OX40 agonist ivuxolimab. The source is an adult with an advanced solid tumor such as melanoma, head and neck, liver or kidney cancer. CDR3s include the opening cysteine and the closing phenylalanine or tryptophan. D genes are given only for firm matches. A row's size may be missing; if present it is once, few, many or a size class.

DNA: TGTGCCAGCAGTTACTCGTCTTTATCGGGGTACACTGAAGCTTTCTTT; CDR3: CASSYSSLSGYTEAFF; D: NA; size: NA; J: TRBJ1-1; V: TRBV6-5
DNA: TGTGCCAGCAGCGTAGGGCTTGGTAAGGAAGAGACCCAGTACTTC; CDR3: CASSVGLGKEETQYF; D: NA; size: NA; J: TRBJ2-5; V: TRBV9
DNA: TGTGCCATCGACGGGACAGGGGGCGGCGAGCAGTACTTC; CDR3: CAIDGTGGGEQYF; D: TRBD1; size: NA; J: TRBJ2-7; V: TRBV10-3
DNA: TGTGCCAGCAGCTTAGACCCAGGGAGCTCCTACGAGCAGTACTTC; CDR3: CASSLDPGSSYEQYF; D: NA; size: NA; J: TRBJ2-7; V: TRBV7-2
DNA: TGTGCCAGCAGCTTAGTGGGCGGGCCTTACAATGAGCAGTTCTTC; CDR3: CASSLVGGPYNEQFF; D: NA; size: NA; J: TRBJ2-1; V: TRBV7-6
DNA: TGTGCCTCAAGAGAATCAGGGGCATATACGCAGTATTTT; CDR3: CASRESGAYTQYF; D: NA; size: NA; J: TRBJ2-3; V: TRBV30
DNA: TGTGCCAGTAGTCACCTGGGGGGTGGGGAGCTGTTTTTT; CDR3: CASSHLGGGELFF; D: NA; size: NA; J: TRBJ2-2; V: TRBV19
DNA: TGTGCCATCCATGGTGGGGAAGGAGACACCGGGGAGCTGTTTTTT; CDR3: CAIHGGEGDTGELFF; D: NA; size: NA; J: TRBJ2-2; V: TRBV10-3
DNA: TGTGCCAGCAGCCCATTTCAATCCTACGAGCAGTACTTC; CDR3: CASSPFQSYEQYF; D: NA; size: once; J: TRBJ2-7; V: TRBV7-2
DNA: TGTGCCAGTGGTAAGGGTTACGGTTACGAGCAGTTCTTC; CDR3: CASGKGYGYEQFF; D: NA; size: NA; J: TRBJ2-1; V: TRBV19
DNA: TGTGCCAGCAGCACCGAGCGGGAGCAGGGCACAGATACGCAGTATTTT; CDR3: CASSTEREQGTDTQYF; D: TRBD2; size: NA; J: TRBJ2-3; V: TRBV5-4
DNA: TGTGCCAGCAGCCTTGGAGGGGTTGGCGAGCAGTACTTC; CDR3: CASSLGGVGEQYF; D: NA; size: NA; J: TRBJ2-7; V: TRBV9
DNA: TGTGCCAGCAGCTTAACGGGACAGGGGTTCTCTGGCTACACCTTC; CDR3: CASSLTGQGFSGYTF; D: TRBD1; size: NA; J: TRBJ1-2; V: TRBV11-2
DNA: TGCGCCAGCAGCCAAAGCCCCCGCTCAGGGGACTATGGCTACACCTTC; CDR3: CASSQSPRSGDYGYTF; D: NA; size: NA; J: TRBJ1-2; V: TRBV4-3
DNA: TGTGCCAGCAGCCTCGGGACTAGCTACAATTTCTTC; CDR3: CASSLGTSYNFF; D: TRBD2; size: NA; J: TRBJ2-1; V: TRBV7-2
DNA: TGTGCCAGTAGTATAGGGCGGGACGCCTACGAGCAGTACTTC; CDR3: CASSIGRDAYEQYF; D: NA; size: once; J: TRBJ2-7; V: TRBV19
DNA: TGTGCCAGCAGCTTAGGACGGGTACCGTACGAGCAGTACTTC; CDR3: CASSLGRVPYEQYF; D: NA; size: NA; J: TRBJ2-7; V: TRBV7-8
DNA: TGTGCCAGCAGCCAATCACAGGGTTCTGGCTACACCTTC; CDR3: CASSQSQGSGYTF; D: NA; size: NA; J: TRBJ1-2; V: TRBV14
DNA: TGTGCCAGCAGCGTAGTAGCCCTGACAGGGGGAAATGGCTACACCTTC; CDR3: CASSVVALTGGNGYTF; D: TRBD1; size: once; J: TRBJ1-2; V: TRBV9
DNA: TGTGCCAGCAGCTTAGTGGGTCGGGCTTTCTTT; CDR3: CASSLVGRAFF; D: NA; size: NA; J: TRBJ1-1; V: TRBV11-3
DNA: TGTGCCAGCAGCTTAGTCCGGGGGGCAAGCACTGAAGCTTTCTTT; CDR3: CASSLVRGASTEAFF; D: NA; size: NA; J: TRBJ1-1; V: TRBV7-3
DNA: TGTGCCAGCAGTCCCGGGACTTTCAGCTCTGGAAACACCATATATTTT; CDR3: CASSPGTFSSGNTIYF; D: NA; size: NA; J: TRBJ1-3; V: TRBV11-2
DNA: TGTGCCAGCAGCAATAGCGGGAGGATACCCAATGAGCAGTTCTTC; CDR3: CASSNSGRIPNEQFF; D: TRBD2; size: NA; J: TRBJ2-1; V: TRBV7-3
DNA: TGCAGCGTTGGAATAGCGGTGGCAGAGACCCAGTACTTC; CDR3: CSVGIAVAETQYF; D: NA; size: once; J: TRBJ2-5; V: TRBV29-1
DNA: TGTGCCAGCAGCCCCGGGACTAGCGGAAACAATGAGCAGTTCTTC; CDR3: CASSPGTSGNNEQFF; D: TRBD2; size: NA; J: TRBJ2-1; V: TRBV11-3
DNA: TGTGCCAGTAGTTATGGAATTTATGGCTACACCTTC; CDR3: CASSYGIYGYTF; D: NA; size: NA; J: TRBJ1-2; V: TRBV19
DNA: TGTGCCTGGAGTGTTAGCAGCCAAGGCCAGCCCCAGCATTTT; CDR3: CAWSVSSQGQPQHF; D: NA; size: few; J: TRBJ1-5; V: TRBV30
DNA: TGTGCCAGCAGCTTGCTAGCGGGAGGGTTCAGGACGCAGTATTTT; CDR3: CASSLLAGGFRTQYF; D: TRBD2; size: NA; J: TRBJ2-3; V: TRBV11-3
DNA: TGTGCCAGCAGCCCGCCTGGCAGATTAAATTCACCCCTCCACTTT; CDR3: CASSPPGRLNSPLHF; D: NA; size: NA; J: TRBJ1-6; V: TRBV7-9
DNA: TGCGCCAGCAGCTTGGGACTAGCGGGACCCACAGATACGCAGTATTTT; CDR3: CASSLGLAGPTDTQYF; D: TRBD2; size: few; J: TRBJ2-3; V: TRBV5-1
DNA: TGTGCCTGGAAATTCCCTGGGGACTCTGGGGCCAACGTCCTGACTTTC; CDR3: CAWKFPGDSGANVLTF; D: NA; size: NA; J: TRBJ2-6; V: TRBV30
DNA: TGCGCCAGCAGCCAAGACCGAGGACGTATCCAAGAGACCCAGTACTTC; CDR3: CASSQDRGRIQETQYF; D: NA; size: once; J: TRBJ2-5; V: TRBV4-1
DNA: TGTGCCACCAAACTAGCGGGAGGTGAGAATCGGCAGTATTTT; CDR3: CATKLAGGENRQYF; D: TRBD2; size: NA; J: TRBJ2-3; V: TRBV10-3
DNA: TGTGCCAGCAGCTTCCAGGGCCCTGGAAACACCATATATTTT; CDR3: CASSFQGPGNTIYF; D: NA; size: NA; J: TRBJ1-3; V: TRBV7-2
DNA: TGTGCTAGCAGCTTAGCAGGACTAGACAATGAGCAGTTCTTC; CDR3: CASSLAGLDNEQFF; D: TRBD2; size: NA; J: TRBJ2-1; V: TRBV7-7
DNA: TGTGCCAGCAGCCGACCCGGCTCGGGGGTATGGAACACTGAAGCTTTCTTT; CDR3: CASSRPGSGVWNTEAFF; D: NA; size: NA; J: TRBJ1-1; V: TRBV7-2
DNA: TGTGCCAGCAGCTTAAGGACTAGCGGGAGCGTACGGGGAGAGACCCAGTACTTC; CDR3: CASSLRTSGSVRGETQYF; D: TRBD2; size: once; J: TRBJ2-5; V: TRBV7-8
DNA: TGTGCCAGCAGCTCCGGATGGACAGGGTCAACGGCAACTAATGAAAAACTGTTTTTT; CDR3: CASSSGWTGSTATNEKLFF; D: TRBD1; size: NA; J: TRBJ1-4; V: TRBV7-9
DNA: TGTGCCAGCAGTTGGAATCGGGTCGGGGAGCTGTTTTTT; CDR3: CASSWNRVGELFF; D: NA; size: NA; J: TRBJ2-2; V: TRBV27
DNA: TGCGCCAGCAGCTTGACGCGGACTAGCGGGTTTTACAATGAGCAGTTCTTC; CDR3: CASSLTRTSGFYNEQFF; D: TRBD2; size: once; J: TRBJ2-1; V: TRBV5-1